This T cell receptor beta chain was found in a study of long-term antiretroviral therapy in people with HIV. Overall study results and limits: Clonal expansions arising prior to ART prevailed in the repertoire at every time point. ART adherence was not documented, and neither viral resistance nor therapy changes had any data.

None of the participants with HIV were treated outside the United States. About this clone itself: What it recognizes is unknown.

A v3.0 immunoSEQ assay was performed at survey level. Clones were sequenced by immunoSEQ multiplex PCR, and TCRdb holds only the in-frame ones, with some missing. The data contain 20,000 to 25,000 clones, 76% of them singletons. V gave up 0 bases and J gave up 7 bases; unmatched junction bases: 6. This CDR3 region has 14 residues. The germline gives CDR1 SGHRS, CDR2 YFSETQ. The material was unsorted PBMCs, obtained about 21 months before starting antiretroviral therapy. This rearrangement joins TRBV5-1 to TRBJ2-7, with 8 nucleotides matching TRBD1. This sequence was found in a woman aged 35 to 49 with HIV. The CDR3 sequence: CASSLGTGLWEQYF. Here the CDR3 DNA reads TGCGCCAGCAGCTTGGGGACAGGGTTGTGGGAGCAGTACTTC.